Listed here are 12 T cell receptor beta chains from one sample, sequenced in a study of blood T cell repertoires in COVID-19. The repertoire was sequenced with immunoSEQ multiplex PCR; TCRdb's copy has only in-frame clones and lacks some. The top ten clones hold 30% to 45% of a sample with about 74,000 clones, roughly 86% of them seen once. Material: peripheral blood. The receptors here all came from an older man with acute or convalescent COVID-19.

CDR3 loop: CASSPDRAGNTIYF. The CDR3 DNA follows: TGCGCCAGCAGCCCGGACAGGGCTGGAAACACCATATATTTT. The V and J genes are TRBV5-1 and TRBJ1-3, with 8 positions matching TRBD1. The CDR3 is made up of 14 amino acids. V lost 4 bases and J lost 2; bases outside the gene matches: 2. Germline CDR1 is SGHRS and CDR2 is YFSETQ.

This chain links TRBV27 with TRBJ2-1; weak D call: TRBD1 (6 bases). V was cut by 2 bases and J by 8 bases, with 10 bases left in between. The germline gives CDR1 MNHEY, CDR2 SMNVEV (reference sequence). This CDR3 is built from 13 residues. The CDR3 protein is CASSLVQGHEQFF. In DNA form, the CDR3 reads TGTGCCAGCAGTTTAGTACAGGGCCATGAGCAGTTCTTC.

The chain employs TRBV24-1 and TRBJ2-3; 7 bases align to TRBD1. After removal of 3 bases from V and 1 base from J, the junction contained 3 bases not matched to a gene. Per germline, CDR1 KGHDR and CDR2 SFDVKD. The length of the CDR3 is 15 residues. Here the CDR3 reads CATSDRQGGTDTQYF. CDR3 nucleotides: TGTGCCACCAGTGATCGACAGGGCGGCACAGATACGCAGTATTTT.

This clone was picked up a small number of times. The DNA for the CDR3 is TGTGCCAGTCAACAGGGGGTGCACGTTCAGCCCCAGCATTTT. Translated: CASQQGVHVQPQHF. This sequence joins TRBV19 and TRBJ1-5; 8 positions match TRBD1. V lost 8 bases to trimming and J lost 6 bases; unmatched junction nucleotides: 9. CDR3 size: 14 residues. Germline V gene data show CDR1 as LNHDA and CDR2 as SQIVND (reference sequence).

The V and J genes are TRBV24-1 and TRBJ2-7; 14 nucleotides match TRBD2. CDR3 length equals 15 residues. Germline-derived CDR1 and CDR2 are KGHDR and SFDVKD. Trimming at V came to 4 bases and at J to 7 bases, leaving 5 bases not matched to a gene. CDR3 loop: CATSEGGLAGEEQYF. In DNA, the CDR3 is TGTGCCACCAGTGAGGGGGGACTAGCGGGAGAAGAGCAGTACTTC.

CDR3 bases: TGTGCCAGCAGTGATTCCAGTAACTATGGCTACACCTTC. It is translated as CASSDSSNYGYTF. The rearrangement joins TRBV6-1 to TRBJ1-2; D gene uncertain. CDR3 length equals 13 residues. CDR1 is MNHNS and CDR2 is SASEGT in the germline V gene. Trimming left V 3 bases short and J 1 base short, with 6 bases between.

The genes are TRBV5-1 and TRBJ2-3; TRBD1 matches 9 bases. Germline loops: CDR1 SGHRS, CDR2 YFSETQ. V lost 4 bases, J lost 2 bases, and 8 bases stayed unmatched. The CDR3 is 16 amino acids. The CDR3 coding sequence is TGCGCCAGCAGCCCCGGGACAGGGAGAACCACAGATACGCAGTATTTT. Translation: CASSPGTGRTTDTQYF. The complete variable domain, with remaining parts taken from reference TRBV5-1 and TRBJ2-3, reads KAGVTQTPRYLIKTRGQQVTLSCSPISGHRSVSWYQQTPGQGLQFLFEYFSETQRNKGNFPGRFSGRQFSNSRSEMNVSTLELGDSALYLCASSPGTGRTTDTQYFGPGTRLTVL.

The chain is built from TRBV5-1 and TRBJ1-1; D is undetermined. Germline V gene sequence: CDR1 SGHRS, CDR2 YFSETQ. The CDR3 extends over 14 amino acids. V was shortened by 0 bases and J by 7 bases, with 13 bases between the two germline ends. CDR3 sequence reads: CASSLAGSDVEAFF. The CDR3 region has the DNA TGCGCCAGCAGCTTGGCCGGGTCAGACGTTGAAGCTTTCTTT.

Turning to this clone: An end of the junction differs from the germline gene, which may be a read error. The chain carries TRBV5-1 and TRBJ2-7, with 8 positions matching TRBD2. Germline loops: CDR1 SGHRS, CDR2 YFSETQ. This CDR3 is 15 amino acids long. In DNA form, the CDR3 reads TGCACCAGCAGCTTGGGGGGGACTAGCTCCTACGAGCAGTACTTC. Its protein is CTSSLGGTSSYEQYF.

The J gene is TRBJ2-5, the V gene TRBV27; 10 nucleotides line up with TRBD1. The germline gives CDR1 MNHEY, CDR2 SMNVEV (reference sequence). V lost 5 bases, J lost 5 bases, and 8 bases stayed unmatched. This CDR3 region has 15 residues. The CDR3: CASSSLTGGQETQYF. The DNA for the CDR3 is TGTGCCAGCAGTAGTCTGACAGGGGGCCAGGAGACCCAGTACTTC.

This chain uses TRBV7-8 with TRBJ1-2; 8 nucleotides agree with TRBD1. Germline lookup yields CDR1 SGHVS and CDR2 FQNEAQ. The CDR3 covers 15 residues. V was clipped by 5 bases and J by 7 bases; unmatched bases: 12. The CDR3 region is CASSITGGIGTGYTF. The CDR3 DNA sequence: TGTGCCAGCAGCATCACAGGGGGGATAGGGACTGGCTACACCTTC. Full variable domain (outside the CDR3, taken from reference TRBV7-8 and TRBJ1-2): GAGVSQSPRYKVAKRGQDVALRCDPISGHVSLFWYQQALGQGPEFLTYFQNEAQLDKSGLPSDRFFAERPEGSVSTLKIQRTQQEDSAVYLCASSITGGIGTGYTFGSGTRLTVV.

DNA for the CDR3: TGTGCCAGTAGTATAGGGCACCGCACAGATACGCAGTATTTT. Encoded protein: CASSIGHRTDTQYF. The rearrangement joins TRBV19 to TRBJ2-3; D unresolved. CDR3 size: 14 residues. From germline, CDR1 is LNHDA and CDR2 SQIVND (reference sequence). Trimming stripped 1 base from V and 1 base from J, with 6 bases between.